These 8 T cell receptor beta chains originate from one sample sequenced in a study of T-cell reconstitution after alpha-beta-depleted transplantation in children. The TCRbeta library incorporated unique molecular identifiers. TCRdb itself ran the PCR reads through MiXCR, one entry per CDR3 protein. The sample records some 200,000 distinct CDR3 sequences, roughly 8.1% being singletons. The sample here was PBMCs, mostly from graft donor cells, taken 360 days after TCRalphabeta/CD19-depleted stem cell transplant. Every receptor here comes from a male patient aged 2 to 9 who had a stem cell transplant for acute myeloid leukemia, so the T cells may come from the graft donor.

This clonotype appeared many times. The chain links TRBV20-1 to TRBJ2-3; D not resolved. This CDR3 spans 11 amino acids. The V and J ends lost 1 base and 1 base respectively, with 0 bases between them. Germline loops: CDR1 DFQATT, CDR2 SNEGSKA (reference sequence). The CDR3 loop is CSARGTDTQYF. The CDR3 DNA follows: TGCAGTGCTAGAGGCACAGATACGCAGTATTTT.

This clonotype has a count of ten or more. The chain links TRBV6-2 or TRBV6-3 to TRBJ2-1, with a possible D match to TRBD2 (7 bases). This CDR3 comprises 18 residues. V was clipped by 2 bases and J by 3 bases, with 20 bases between them. Germline assignment: CDR1 MNHEY and CDR2 SVGEGT. The CDR3: CASSYRGPGGAGYNEQFF. The CDR3 nucleotides read TGTGCCAGCAGTTACCGCGGGCCTGGGGGGGCCGGCTACAATGAGCAGTTCTTC.

There are a few counts of this clonotype. This sequence joins TRBV12-3 or TRBV12-4 and TRBJ2-3; the D gene is possibly TRBD1 (5 bases). This CDR3 region has 15 residues. V was shortened by 6 bases and J by 0 bases, with 13 bases between the two germline ends. The CDR3 DNA sequence: TGTGCCAGCAGGCTTAGTAGGACAAGCACAGATACGCAGTATTTT. Translation: CASRLSRTSTDTQYF.

This clonotype was observed many times. The chain links TRBV29-1 to TRBJ2-7; weak D call: TRBD1 (6 bases). V was shortened by 5 bases and J by 2 bases, with 10 bases between the two germline ends. Germline V gene sequence: CDR1 SQVTM, CDR2 ANQGSEA. The CDR3 loop spans 12 amino acids. The CDR3 nucleotides are TGCAGCGTTCTCACAGGGACCTACGAGCAGTACGTC. It yields the protein CSVLTGTYEQYV.

This rearrangement joins TRBV19 to TRBJ2-2; TRBD2 is a possible D gene (5 bases). Germline V gives CDR1 LNHDA, CDR2 SQIVND (reference sequence). V was trimmed by 3 bases and J by 7 bases, leaving 18 bases between them. This CDR3 region has 16 residues. CDR3 DNA: TGTGCCAGTAGTATGGAGGTAGAAGGGCAAGGCGGGGAGCTGTTTTTT. It is translated as CASSMEVEGQGGELFF.

This clonotype was found many times. The J gene is TRBJ2-4, the V gene TRBV13; D remains ambiguous. V gave up 5 bases and J gave up 6 bases, with 14 bases separating them. CDR3 length equals 14 residues. Germline CDR1 and CDR2: PRHDT and FYEKMQ (reference sequence). For the CDR3, the DNA is TGTGCCAGCAGCCCTTACCCAGACCTAAACATTCAGTACTTC. The encoded protein is CASSPYPDLNIQYF.

This clonotype was counted ten times or more. V gene TRBV29-1 combines with J gene TRBJ2-7; D is undetermined. This CDR3 has 14 residues. V lost 3 bases, J lost 1 base, and 13 bases lay in between. From germline, CDR1 is SQVTM and CDR2 ANQGSEA. CDR3 amino acids: CSVDIPGRSYEQYF. CDR3 bases: TGCAGCGTTGACATCCCCGGACGGTCCTACGAGCAGTACTTC.

The chain couples TRBV20-1 to TRBJ2-1; 9 bases match TRBD2. The CDR3 has 14 amino acids. The V gene end was trimmed by 6 bases and the J gene end by 2 bases; junction bases not matched to a gene: 5. Germline CDR1 and CDR2: DFQATT and SNEGSKA (reference sequence). The CDR3 spells CSAPLAGPYNEQFF. The CDR3 nucleotides are TGCAGTGCCCCCCTAGCGGGACCCTACAATGAGCAGTTCTTC.